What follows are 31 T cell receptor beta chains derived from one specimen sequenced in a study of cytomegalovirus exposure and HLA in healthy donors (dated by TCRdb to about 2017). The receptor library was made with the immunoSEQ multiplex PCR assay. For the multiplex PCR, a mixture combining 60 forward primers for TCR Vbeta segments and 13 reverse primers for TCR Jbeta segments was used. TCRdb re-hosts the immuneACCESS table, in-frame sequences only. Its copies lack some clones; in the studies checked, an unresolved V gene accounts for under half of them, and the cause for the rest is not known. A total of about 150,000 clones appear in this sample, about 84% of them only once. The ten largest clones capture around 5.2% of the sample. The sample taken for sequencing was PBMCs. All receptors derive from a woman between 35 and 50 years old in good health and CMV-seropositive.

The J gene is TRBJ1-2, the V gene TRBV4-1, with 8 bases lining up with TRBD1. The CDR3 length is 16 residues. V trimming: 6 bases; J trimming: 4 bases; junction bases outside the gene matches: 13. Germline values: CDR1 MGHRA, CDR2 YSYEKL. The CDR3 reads CASRPRTGIEGYGYTF. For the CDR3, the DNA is TGCGCCAGCAGACCGAGGACAGGGATTGAAGGCTATGGCTACACCTTC.

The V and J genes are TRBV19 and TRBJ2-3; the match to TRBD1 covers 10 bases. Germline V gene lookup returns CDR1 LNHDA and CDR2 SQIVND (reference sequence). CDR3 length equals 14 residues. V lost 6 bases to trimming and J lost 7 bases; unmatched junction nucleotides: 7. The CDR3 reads CASRQTGGEHTQYF. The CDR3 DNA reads TGTGCCAGTAGGCAGACAGGGGGCGAGCATACGCAGTATTTT.

The CDR3 region has the DNA TGTGCCTGGAGTGGCGGGAGGGCGTACTACGAGCAGTACTTC. Translation gives CAWSGGRAYYEQYF. V is TRBV30 and J is TRBJ2-7, with TRBD2 matching over 9 bases. V was pared by 1 base and J by 3 bases, with 4 bases of the junction left unmatched. Looked up from germline, CDR1 is GTSNPN and CDR2 is SVGIG (reference sequence). This CDR3 is 14 amino acids long.

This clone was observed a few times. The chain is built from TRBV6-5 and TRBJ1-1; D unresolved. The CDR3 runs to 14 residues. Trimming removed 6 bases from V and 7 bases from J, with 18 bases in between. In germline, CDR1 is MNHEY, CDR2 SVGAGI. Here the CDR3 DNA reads TGTGCCAGCAGGCGACTTTTCCGCCGTGGTGAAGCTTTCTTT. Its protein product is CASRRLFRRGEAFF.

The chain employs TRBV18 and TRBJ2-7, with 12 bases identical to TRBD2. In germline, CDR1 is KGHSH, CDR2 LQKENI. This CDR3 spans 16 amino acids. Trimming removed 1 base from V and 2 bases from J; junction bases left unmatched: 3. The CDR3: CASSPLLAGGAYEQYF. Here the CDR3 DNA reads TGTGCCAGCTCACCACTACTAGCGGGAGGCGCCTACGAGCAGTACTTC.

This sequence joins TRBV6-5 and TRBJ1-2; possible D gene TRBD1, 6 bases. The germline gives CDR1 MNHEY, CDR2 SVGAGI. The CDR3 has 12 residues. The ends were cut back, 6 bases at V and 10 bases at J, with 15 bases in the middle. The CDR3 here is CASSFNTGNYTF. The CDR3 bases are TGTGCCAGCAGCTTCAACACAGGGAACTACACCTTC.

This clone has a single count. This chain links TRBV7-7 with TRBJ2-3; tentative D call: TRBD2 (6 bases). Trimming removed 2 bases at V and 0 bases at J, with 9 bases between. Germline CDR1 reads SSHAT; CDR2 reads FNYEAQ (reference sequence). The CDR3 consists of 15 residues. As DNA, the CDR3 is TGTGCCAGCAGCTTACTAGCGTCTAGCACAGATACGCAGTATTTT. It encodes CASSLLASSTDTQYF.

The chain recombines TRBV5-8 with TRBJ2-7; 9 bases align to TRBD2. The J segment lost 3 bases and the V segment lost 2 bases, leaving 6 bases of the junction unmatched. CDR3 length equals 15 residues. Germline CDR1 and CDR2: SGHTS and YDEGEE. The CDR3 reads CASSFYSSGSYEQYF. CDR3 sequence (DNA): TGTGCCAGCAGCTTCTACAGTAGCGGGAGCTACGAGCAGTACTTC. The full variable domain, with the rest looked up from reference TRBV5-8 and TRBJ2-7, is EAGVTQSPTHLIKTRGQQATLRCSPISGHTSVYWYQQALGLGLQFLLWYDEGEERNRGNFPPRFSGRQFPNYSSELNVNALELEDSALYLCASSFYSSGSYEQYFGPGTRLTVT.

Written as DNA, the CDR3 is TGTGCCAGCAGTAGGACATACCAAGAGACCCAGTACTTC. Its protein is CASSRTYQETQYF. The chain couples TRBV6-4 to TRBJ2-5; D possibly corresponds to TRBD1 (5 bases). The V and J ends lost 5 bases and 0 bases respectively, with 7 bases between them. Germline CDR1 MRHNA, CDR2 SNTAGT. This CDR3 spans 13 amino acids.

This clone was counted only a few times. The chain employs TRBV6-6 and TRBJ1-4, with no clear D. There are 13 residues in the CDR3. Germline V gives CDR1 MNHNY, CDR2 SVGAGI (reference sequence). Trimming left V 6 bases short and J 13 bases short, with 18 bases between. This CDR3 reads CASRPSPGSRLFF. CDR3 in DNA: TGTGCCAGCAGACCATCTCCGGGTTCTCGACTGTTTTTT.

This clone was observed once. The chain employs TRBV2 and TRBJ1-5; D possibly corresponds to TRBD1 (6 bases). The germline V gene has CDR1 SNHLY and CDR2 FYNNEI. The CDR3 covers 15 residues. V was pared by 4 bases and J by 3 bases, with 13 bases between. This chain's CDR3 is CASSGESGANQPQHF. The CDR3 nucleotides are TGTGCCAGCAGTGGGGAATCAGGGGCCAATCAGCCCCAGCATTTT.

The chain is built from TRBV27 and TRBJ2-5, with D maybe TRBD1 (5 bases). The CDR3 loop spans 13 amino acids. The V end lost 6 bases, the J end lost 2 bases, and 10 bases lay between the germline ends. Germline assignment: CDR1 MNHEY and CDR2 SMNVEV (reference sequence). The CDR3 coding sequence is TGTGCCAGCAGACAGACAGTTCAAGAGACCCAGTACTTC. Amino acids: CASRQTVQETQYF.

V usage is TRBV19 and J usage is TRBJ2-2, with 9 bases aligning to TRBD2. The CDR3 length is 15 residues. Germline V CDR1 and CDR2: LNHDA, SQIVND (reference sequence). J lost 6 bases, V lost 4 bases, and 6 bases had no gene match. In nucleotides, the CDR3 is TGTGCCAGTAGTAGGCGGGAGGGCCGGTCCGGGGAGCTGTTTTTT. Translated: CASSRREGRSGELFF.

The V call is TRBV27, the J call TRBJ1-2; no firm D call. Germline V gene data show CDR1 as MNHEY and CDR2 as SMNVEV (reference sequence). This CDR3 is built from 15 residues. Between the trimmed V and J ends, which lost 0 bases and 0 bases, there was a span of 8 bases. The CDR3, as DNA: TGTGCCAGCAGTTTATCTGCAGTTCCTAACTATGGCTACACCTTC. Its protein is CASSLSAVPNYGYTF.

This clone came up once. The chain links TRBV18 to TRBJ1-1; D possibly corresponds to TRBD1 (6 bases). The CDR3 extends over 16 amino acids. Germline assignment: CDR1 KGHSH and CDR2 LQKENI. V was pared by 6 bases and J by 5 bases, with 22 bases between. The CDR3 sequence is CASSPRGPGGETEAFF. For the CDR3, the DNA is TGTGCCAGCTCTCCAAGGGGTCCGGGGGGCGAAACTGAAGCTTTCTTT.

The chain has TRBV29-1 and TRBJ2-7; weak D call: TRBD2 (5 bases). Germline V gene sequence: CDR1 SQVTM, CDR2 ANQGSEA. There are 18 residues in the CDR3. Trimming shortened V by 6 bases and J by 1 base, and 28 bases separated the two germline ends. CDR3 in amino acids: CSVRVGLSYLVGSYEQYF. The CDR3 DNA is TGCAGCGTGAGGGTGGGTTTAAGCTACTTGGTAGGGTCCTACGAGCAGTACTTC.

CDR3 protein: CASSLAFALRETQYF. CDR3 bases: TGTGCCAGCAGCTTGGCCTTTGCTCTCAGGGAGACCCAGTACTTC. J is TRBJ2-5 and V is TRBV5-8, with unresolved D. The V gene's germline CDR1 is SGHTS and CDR2 YDEGEE. The CDR3 spans 15 residues. V was cut by 0 bases and J by 5 bases, with 14 bases left in between.

CDR3 in DNA: TGCAGCGTTGCGGCGGGACTAGCGAAACACGAGCAGTACTTC. This codes for CSVAAGLAKHEQYF. The rearrangement joins TRBV29-1 to TRBJ2-5, with 10 nucleotides matching TRBD2. The end of the DNA fits TRBJ2-7 better, so the J call may be wrong. The CDR3 spans 14 residues. Germline V gene sequence: CDR1 SQVTM, CDR2 ANQGSEA.

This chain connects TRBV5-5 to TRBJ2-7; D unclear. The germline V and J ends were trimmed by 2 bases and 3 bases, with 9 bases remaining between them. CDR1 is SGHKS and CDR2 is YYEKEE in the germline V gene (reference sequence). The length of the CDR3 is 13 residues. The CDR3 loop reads CASSLQPLYEQYF. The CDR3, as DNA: TGTGCCAGCAGCTTACAGCCTCTCTACGAGCAGTACTTC.

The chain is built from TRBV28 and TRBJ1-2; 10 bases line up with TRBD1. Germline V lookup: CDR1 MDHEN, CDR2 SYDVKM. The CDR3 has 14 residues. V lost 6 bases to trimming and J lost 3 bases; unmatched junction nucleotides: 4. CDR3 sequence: CASSPGQGYYGYTF. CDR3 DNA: TGTGCCAGCAGCCCGGGACAGGGGTACTATGGCTACACCTTC.

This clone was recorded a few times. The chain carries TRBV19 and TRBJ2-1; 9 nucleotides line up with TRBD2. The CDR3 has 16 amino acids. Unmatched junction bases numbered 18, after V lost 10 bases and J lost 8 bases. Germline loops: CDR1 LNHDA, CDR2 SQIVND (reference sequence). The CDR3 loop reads CATGSVGSGSGDEQFF. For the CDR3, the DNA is TGTGCCACGGGGTCAGTAGGTAGCGGGAGTGGGGATGAGCAGTTCTTC.

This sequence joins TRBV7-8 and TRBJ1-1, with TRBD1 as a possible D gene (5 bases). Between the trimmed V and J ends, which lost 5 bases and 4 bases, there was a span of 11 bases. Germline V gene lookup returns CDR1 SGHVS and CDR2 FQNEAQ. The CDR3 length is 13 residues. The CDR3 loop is CASSRGRGTEAFF. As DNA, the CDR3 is TGTGCCAGCAGCCGCGGGAGGGGCACTGAAGCTTTCTTT.

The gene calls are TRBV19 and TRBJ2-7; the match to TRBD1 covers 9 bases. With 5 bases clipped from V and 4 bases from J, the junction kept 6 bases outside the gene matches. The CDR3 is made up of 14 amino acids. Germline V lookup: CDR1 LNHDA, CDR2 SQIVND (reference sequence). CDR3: CASSEPDRGYEQYF. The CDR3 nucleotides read TGTGCCAGTAGTGAGCCGGACAGGGGATACGAGCAGTACTTC.

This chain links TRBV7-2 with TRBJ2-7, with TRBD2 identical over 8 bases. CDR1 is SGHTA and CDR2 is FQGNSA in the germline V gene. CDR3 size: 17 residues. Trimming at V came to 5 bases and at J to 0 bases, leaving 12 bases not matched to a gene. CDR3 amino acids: CASSRRMYSGSSYEQYF. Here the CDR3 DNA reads TGTGCCAGCAGCCGGCGTATGTACAGCGGGAGCTCCTACGAGCAGTACTTC.

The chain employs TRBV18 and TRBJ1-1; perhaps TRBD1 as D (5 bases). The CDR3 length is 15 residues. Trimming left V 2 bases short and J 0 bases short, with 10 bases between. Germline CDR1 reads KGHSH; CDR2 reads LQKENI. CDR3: CASSPIGGVNTEAFF. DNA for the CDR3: TGTGCCAGCTCACCAATAGGAGGGGTGAACACTGAAGCTTTCTTT.

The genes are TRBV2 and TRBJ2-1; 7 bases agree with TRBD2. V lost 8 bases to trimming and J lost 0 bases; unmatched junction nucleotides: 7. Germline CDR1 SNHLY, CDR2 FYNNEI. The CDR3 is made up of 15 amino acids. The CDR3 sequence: CASGASGYSYNEQFF. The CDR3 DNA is TGTGCCAGCGGGGCTAGCGGTTACTCCTACAATGAGCAGTTCTTC.

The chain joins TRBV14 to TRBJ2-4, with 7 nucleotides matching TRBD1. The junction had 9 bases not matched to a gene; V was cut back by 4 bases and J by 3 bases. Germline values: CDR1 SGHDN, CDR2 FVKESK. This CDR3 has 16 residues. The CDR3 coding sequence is TGTGCCAGCAGCCGCAAGACGGGGACAGACAAAAACATTCAGTACTTC. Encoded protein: CASSRKTGTDKNIQYF.

For the CDR3, the DNA is TGTGCCAGCAGCCCAGTTGTAACAGATACGCAGTATTTT. Its translation: CASSPVVTDTQYF. The rearrangement uses TRBV7-9 and TRBJ2-3; D gene uncertain. With 5 bases removed from V and 3 bases from J, the gap between germline ends came to 9 bases. The CDR3 is 13 amino acids. CDR1 and CDR2 (germline): SEHNR, FQNEAQ (reference sequence).

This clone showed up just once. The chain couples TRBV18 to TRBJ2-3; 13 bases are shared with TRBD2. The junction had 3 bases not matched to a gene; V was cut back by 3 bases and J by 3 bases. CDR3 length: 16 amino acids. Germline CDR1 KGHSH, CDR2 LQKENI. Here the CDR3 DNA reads TGTGCCAGCTCACCGGGACTAGCGGGAACAACAGATACGCAGTATTTT. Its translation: CASSPGLAGTTDTQYF.

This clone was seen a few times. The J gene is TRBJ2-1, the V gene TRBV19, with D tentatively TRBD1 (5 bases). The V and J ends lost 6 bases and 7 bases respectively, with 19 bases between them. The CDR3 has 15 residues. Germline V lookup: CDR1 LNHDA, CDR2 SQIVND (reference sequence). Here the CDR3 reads CASRLRQTTTNEQFF. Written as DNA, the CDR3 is TGTGCCAGTAGACTTCGACAGACCACTACAAATGAGCAGTTCTTC.

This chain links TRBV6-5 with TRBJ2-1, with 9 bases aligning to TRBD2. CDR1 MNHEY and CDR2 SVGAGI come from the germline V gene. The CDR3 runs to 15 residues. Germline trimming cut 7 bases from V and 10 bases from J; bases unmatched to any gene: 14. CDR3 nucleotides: TGTGCCAGCACTGCGGGCGGGAGGGCCGTTCAGGAGCAGTTCTTC. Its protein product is CASTAGGRAVQEQFF.